The sequence of this T cell receptor (beta chain) was determined in a study of T cell changes during pregnancy in multiple sclerosis. TCRdb's table, derived via immunoSEQ multiplex PCR, lists solely in-frame clones and lacks some. The sample lists roughly 80,000 clones, around 92% occurring once. This specimen consisted of peripheral blood, obtained before pregnancy. The receptor was isolated from a female donor with multiple sclerosis, enrolled in a pregnancy study.

The CDR3 DNA reads TGTGCCAGCAGCTTAACGGGGACACCGAACACCGGGGAGCTGTTTTTT. This sequence encodes CASSLTGTPNTGELFF. The chain links TRBV7-3 to TRBJ2-2; D may be TRBD1 (6 bases). The CDR3 runs to 16 residues. V was clipped by 0 bases and J by 0 bases, with 8 bases between them. Looked up from germline, CDR1 is SGHTA and CDR2 is FQGTGA.